The present T cell receptor (beta chain) was sequenced within a study of T cell responses to AZD1222 COVID-19 vaccine (dated by TCRdb to about 2021). Regarding the research as a whole: A total of roughly 240 trial participants underwent TCR sequencing, of whom about 200 received two doses of AZD1222 and some 25 received two doses of the MenACWY control vaccine. Trial participants were enrolled into age subgroups of 18-55, 56-69 and 70-plus years, which contained about 150, 28 and 57 TCR-sequenced participants, respectively.

As regards this clone: The antigen this receptor binds is unknown. Base qualities were left out, and no much larger clone turns up one base away.

Beyond this particular receptor, the publication reports: The vaccine-associated CD4 TCRs covered the entire spike protein, and the dominant responses fell in regions 160-218 and 743-854. Conclusions about previously exposed vaccinees are limited, since just five or six AZD1222 recipients were seropositive for SARS-CoV-2 at baseline. Reportedly, close to half of the unique spike-specific TCRs recognized epitopes lying outside the regions that are mutated in the B.1.351 and B.1.1.7 variants. Participants were mostly white British and included more females than males, and it was suggested by the authors that clonal diversity may have been underestimated. The 56-69-year group was small, and its depth increase did not reach significance, likely because of low power. Because no day 14 peak-response samples were available, repertoires were characterized only after the peak T cell response. After two AZD1222 doses, both the breadth and the depth of spike-specific TCRs were significantly higher than at day 0 and than in MenACWY recipients.

Including cysteine and phenylalanine, the CDR3 has 14 amino acids. Only CDR3 DNA is held: 42 bases, read in frame from base 1. Trimming costs V 5 bases and J 6 bases, and their ends lie 13 bases apart. Reading the germline V gene gives CDR1 ENHRY and CDR2 SYGVKD. The CDR3 regions of human TCRbeta chains were subjected to immunosequencing. The original methods were these. TCRs in the repertoires were compared against a reference library of SARS-CoV-2-specific TCRs that had been generated with the MIRA antigen-specificity platform. Breadth was defined as the fraction of unique TCRs that were SARS-CoV-2-associated. Depth was defined as the fraction of total T cells that were SARS-CoV-2-associated. Each spike-specific TCR was assigned to its reactive spike region and to a CD4 or CD8 class using the MIRA data. Log10-transformed breadth and depth values were compared by one-way ANOVA with Sidak's multiple comparisons tests. TCRdb limited this immuneACCESS table to in-frame rearrangements with V and J called. A share of clones is missing; checked studies link under half to unresolved V genes, and the rest is unexplained. The D gene and trimming were derived from the DNA, and the V and J assignments and clone size from that table. This sample holds under 80,000 clones; 79% were observed only once. The ten largest clones add up to about a quarter of the sample.

The sample's time point label is to be understood as: baseline before first vaccination. The treatment or condition tag for this specimen amounts to: meningococcal conjugate vaccine given as trial control. Vaccinee samples came from UK trials COV001 and COV002, including a single-blind randomized controlled phase 2/3 trial of AZD1222 (ChAdOx1 nCoV-19) in healthy adults. For TCRbeta chain sequencing, PBMC samples from trial participants were taken at day 0 and at day 28 after the second dose. The chain is made from TRBV10-3 and TRBJ1-4; TRBD1 might be the D gene, on 6 matching bases. The source of this sequence is an adult in good health. The source material was peripheral blood, sampled on day 0 of MenACWY control vaccination. The base sequence is TGTGCCATCAGTAGTCAGGGGTTTCATGAAAAACTGTTTTTT. The resulting protein is CAISSQGFHEKLFF.